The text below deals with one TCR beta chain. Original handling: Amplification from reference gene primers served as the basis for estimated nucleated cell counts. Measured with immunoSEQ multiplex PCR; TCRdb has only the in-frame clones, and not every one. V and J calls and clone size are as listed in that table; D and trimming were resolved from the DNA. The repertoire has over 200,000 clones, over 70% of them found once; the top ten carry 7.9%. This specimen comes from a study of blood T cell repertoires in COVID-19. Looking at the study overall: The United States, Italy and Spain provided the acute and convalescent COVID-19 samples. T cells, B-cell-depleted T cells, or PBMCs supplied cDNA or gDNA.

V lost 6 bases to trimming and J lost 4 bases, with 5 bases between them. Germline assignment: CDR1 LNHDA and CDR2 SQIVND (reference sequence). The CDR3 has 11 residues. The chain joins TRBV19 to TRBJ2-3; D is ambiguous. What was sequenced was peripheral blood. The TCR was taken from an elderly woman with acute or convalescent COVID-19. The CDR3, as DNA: TGTGCCAGTAGCAAATCAGATACGCAGTATTTT. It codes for CASSKSDTQYF. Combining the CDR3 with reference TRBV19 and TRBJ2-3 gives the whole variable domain DGGITQSPKYLFRKEGQNVTLSCEQNLNHDAMYWYRQDPGQGLRLIYYSQIVNDFQKGDIAEGYSVSREKKESFPLTVTSAQKNPTAFYLCASSKSDTQYFGPGTRLTVL.